Shown below are 3 T cell receptor beta chains from a single sample sequenced in a study of CD8+ T cells in alopecia areata. Extraction and reverse transcription of RNA yielded cDNA as the sequencing template. Profiling relied on immunoSEQ multiplex PCR, and the TCRdb table lists in-frame clones only, not all of them. The sample has around 200,000 clones, about 55% seen once. Specified treatment: oral pan-JAK inhibitor, 5-10 mg twice daily. The sample consisted of CD8+ T cells sorted from blood, taken at week 24, from a patient treated with tofacitinib. The receptor source for this set is a human donor with alopecia areata.

The V and J genes are TRBV19 and TRBJ2-5; D is unresolved. Germline CDR1 is LNHDA and CDR2 is SQIVND (reference sequence). V gave up 5 bases and J gave up 3 bases, with 10 bases separating them. CDR3 length equals 13 residues. The CDR3 nucleotides are TGTGCCAGTAGTGCCGGACGTGAAGAGACCCAGTACTTC. Translation: CASSAGREETQYF.

This clone was detected only a few times. V gene TRBV4-3 combines with J gene TRBJ2-7; D could derive from TRBD1 or TRBD2 (5 bases each). This CDR3 is built from 13 residues. Germline CDR1 reads LGHNA; CDR2 reads YSLEER. The ends were cut back, 4 bases at V and 6 bases at J, with 13 bases in the middle. For the CDR3, the DNA is TGCGCCAGCAGCCGGGGGACGGCCAGCGAGCAGTACTTC. Translated, it gives CASSRGTASEQYF.

This clone was seen a few times. This rearrangement joins TRBV2 to TRBJ2-7; 7 nucleotides agree with TRBD1. This CDR3 comprises 14 residues. From germline, CDR1 is SNHLY and CDR2 FYNNEI. The V gene end was trimmed by 6 bases and the J gene end by 2 bases; junction bases not matched to a gene: 7. The CDR3 region has the DNA TGTGCCAGCAGCCCGAGACAGGGTCCCTACGAGCAGTACTTC. Residues: CASSPRQGPYEQYF. Based on the CDR3 plus reference TRBV2 and TRBJ2-7, the full variable domain is EPEVTQTPSHQVTQMGQEVILRCVPISNHLYFYWYRQILGQKVEFLVSFYNNEISEKSEIFDDQFSVERPDGSNFTLKIRSTKLEDSAMYFCASSPRQGPYEQYFGPGTRLTVT.